This T cell receptor (beta chain) originates from a study of CD8+CD57+ T cells in acquired aplastic anemia. The CDR3 length is 15 residues. CDR1 is DFQATT and CDR2 is SNEGSKA in the germline V gene (reference sequence). Profiling of TCR beta VDJ combinations and CDR3 sequences used genomic DNA as template. TCRdb called the reads again in MiXCR, with one record for every CDR3 protein. Among around 42,000 distinct CDR3 sequences listed, about 63% were seen once. Selection for sequencing was limited to patients who had shown CD8+CD57+ cell expansion by flow cytometry. Turning to this clonotype: Its cognate antigen is unknown. The junction does not match germline at one end; this may be a read error.

Findings and caveats of the study: The study found no significant CD8+ Simpson's diversity difference between patients and controls.

This rearrangement joins TRBV20-1 to TRBJ1-1; D remains unclear. The sample was sorted CD4+, CD8+, or CD8+CD57+ T cells (not recorded which) from PBMCs. This TCR came from a human donor with aplastic anemia. The CDR3 coding sequence is TGCAGTGCTAGAGGCGGGAACAGTATGAGCACTGAAGTTTTCTTT. Translating it yields CSARGGNSMSTEVFF.